The clone carrying this T cell receptor beta chain came up once. Its antigen is not identified. Measured with immunoSEQ multiplex PCR; TCRdb has only the in-frame clones, and not every one. The repertoire holds under 100,000 clones, with approximately 80% as singletons. This sample is drawn from a study of OX40 agonist ivuxolimab in advanced cancers. The wider study: Hepatocellular carcinoma, melanoma, renal cell or head and neck cancer occurred in dose-escalation patients. Having had anti-PD-1, anti-PD-L1 or anti-CTLA-4 therapy before was allowed, and under 50% had some. Study-wide points: Partial responders at 0.1-3.0 mg/kg showed near-lowest clonal expansion. Mean expanded clone counts were higher in CD8+ than CD4+ T cells.

CDR1 is MNHNY and CDR2 is SVGAGI in the germline V gene (reference sequence). With V trimmed by 6 bases and J by 4 bases, 11 bases remained unmatched. The CDR3 spans 15 residues. This sample comprised CD4+ or CD8+ T cells sorted from blood, obtained in a trial of the OX40 agonist ivuxolimab. This sequence joins TRBV6-6 and TRBJ2-7; the match to TRBD2 covers 8 bases. This clonotype was obtained from an adult with an advanced solid tumor such as melanoma, head and neck, liver or kidney cancer. CDR3 nucleotide sequence: TGTGCCAGCAGGCCCGGGAGCGGGGGTGAATACGAGCAGTACTTC. Amino acids: CASRPGSGGEYEQYF.